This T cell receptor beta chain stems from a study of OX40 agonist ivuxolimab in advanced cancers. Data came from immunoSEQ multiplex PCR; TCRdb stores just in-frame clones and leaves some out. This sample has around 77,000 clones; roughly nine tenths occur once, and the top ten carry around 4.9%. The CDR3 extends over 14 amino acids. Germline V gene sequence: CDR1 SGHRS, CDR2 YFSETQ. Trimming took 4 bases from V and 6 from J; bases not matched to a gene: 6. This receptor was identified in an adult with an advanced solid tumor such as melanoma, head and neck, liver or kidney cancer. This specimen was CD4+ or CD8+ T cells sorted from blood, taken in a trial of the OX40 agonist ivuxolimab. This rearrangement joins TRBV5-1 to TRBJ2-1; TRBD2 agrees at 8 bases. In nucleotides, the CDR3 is TGCGCCAGCAGCATAACAGCGGGGGTCAATGAGCAGTTCTTC. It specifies CASSITAGVNEQFF. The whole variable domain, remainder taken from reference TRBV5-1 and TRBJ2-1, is KAGVTQTPRYLIKTRGQQVTLSCSPISGHRSVSWYQQTPGQGLQFLFEYFSETQRNKGNFPGRFSGRQFSNSRSEMNVSTLELGDSALYLCASSITAGVNEQFFGPGTRLTVL.